This TCR beta chain was identified in a study of shared clonotypes between healthy human individuals. The V end was cut by 2 bases, the J end by 1 base, with 9 bases between. CDR1 is MNHNS and CDR2 is SASEGT in the germline V gene. The CDR3 runs to 14 residues. To note about this clone: Its antigen remains unidentified.

Study-wide findings and caveats: When compared with the clonotypes that were shared by all four sorted-subset donors, the non-shared clonotypes turned out to have lower generation probabilities. Larger richness was generally estimated for naive than memory subsets.

Assay used: immunoSEQ multiplex PCR; TCRdb lists only in-frame clones, some missing. The sample carries roughly 2.5 million clones, around 90% recorded once. The TCR originated in a man younger than 35 in good health. The V call is TRBV6-1, the J call TRBJ2-7; no reliable D call. Source material: naive CD4+ T cells sorted from blood. The subset denotes: CD45RA+ positively selected. CDR3 residues: CASSENLLSYEQYF. The CDR3 DNA follows: TGTGCCAGCAGTGAAAATCTGCTTTCCTACGAGCAGTACTTC.